Listed here are 11 T cell receptor beta chains from one sample, sequenced in a study of identical twins. TCRdb reprocessed the 5' RACE reads with MiXCR, giving one entry per CDR3 protein. The table has about 480,000 distinct CDR3 sequences, 14% seen once. These records were also assigned to another study, of yellow fever vaccine responses in identical twins.

The sequencing input was CD4+ T cells sorted from blood. The receptors shown here come from a woman younger than 30 in good health.

This clonotype was observed a handful of times. The chain links TRBV20-1 to TRBJ1-6; D remains unclear. The CDR3 is 14 amino acids. The ends were cut back, 2 bases at V and 10 bases at J, with 15 bases in the middle. Germline values: CDR1 DFQATT, CDR2 SNEGSKA (reference sequence). The CDR3 bases are TGCAGTGCTAGAATGGCCCTCCATAGGTCACCCCTCCACTTT. This encodes CSARMALHRSPLHF.

This sequence joins TRBV20-1 and TRBJ2-7; 8 positions agree with TRBD2. Germline CDR1 and CDR2: DFQATT and SNEGSKA (reference sequence). V lost 1 base and J lost 6; bases outside the gene matches: 8. The CDR3 spans 14 residues. DNA of the CDR3: TGCAGTGCTAGAGTGGTAGCGGGAAAAGGCGAGCAGTACTTC. Protein sequence: CSARVVAGKGEQYF.

This chain joins TRBV21-1 and TRBJ2-2; TRBD1 is the table's D call and was not checked against the DNA. TRBV21-1 is reported as a pseudogene. The CDR3 runs to 14 residues. The CDR3 DNA reads TGTGCCAGCACTATGGGACAGAACACCGGGGAGCTGTTTTTT. Its protein is CASTMGQNTGELFF.

This clonotype showed up many times. The chain couples TRBV7-9 to TRBJ2-3; 11 nucleotides match TRBD2. The CDR3 is made up of 13 amino acids. V lost 7 bases to trimming and J lost 5 bases; unmatched junction nucleotides: 2. Germline CDR1 and CDR2: SEHNR and FQNEAQ (reference sequence). The CDR3 is CASTGLAGDTQYF. Here the CDR3 DNA reads TGTGCCAGCACCGGACTAGCGGGAGATACGCAGTATTTT.

The rearrangement links TRBV3-1 to TRBJ2-1; TRBD1 matches at 8 bases. J gave up 3 bases and V 3 bases, and 1 base lay outside the gene matches. Germline V gene sequence: CDR1 LGHDT, CDR2 YNNKEL (reference sequence). This CDR3 contains 14 residues. The CDR3 here is CASSQTGDYNEQFF. CDR3 sequence (DNA): TGTGCCAGCAGCCAGACAGGGGACTACAATGAGCAGTTCTTC.

This clonotype was observed a few times. The CDR3 DNA reads as TGTGCCAGCAGCCAAGCAGACACTGAAGCTTTCTTT. Translated: CASSQADTEAFF. V gene TRBV7-9 combines with J gene TRBJ1-1; unclear D gene. The germline gives CDR1 SEHNR, CDR2 FQNEAQ (reference sequence). This CDR3 spans 12 amino acids. With 5 bases removed from V and 3 bases from J, the gap between germline ends came to 7 bases.

The chain uses TRBV6-1 and TRBJ2-7; 10 nucleotides agree with TRBD2. V dropped 4 bases and J dropped 1; count of bases not matched to a gene: 4. This CDR3 is 15 amino acids long. Looked up from germline, CDR1 is MNHNS and CDR2 is SASEGT. Here the CDR3 reads CASSGTSGQSYEQYF. In nucleotides, the CDR3 is TGTGCCAGCAGTGGGACTAGCGGACAATCCTACGAGCAGTACTTC.

This clonotype was seen a few times. V is TRBV29-1 and J is TRBJ2-1, with unresolved D. The ends were cut back, 3 bases at V and 0 bases at J, with 12 bases in the middle. The CDR3 runs to 15 residues. Germline values: CDR1 SQVTM, CDR2 ANQGSEA. CDR3 residues: CSVDSGRSSYNEQFF. The CDR3 bases are TGCAGCGTTGACTCCGGGCGGAGCTCCTACAATGAGCAGTTCTTC.

The rearrangement joins TRBV27 to TRBJ2-7; 11 bases match TRBD2. This CDR3 has 17 amino acids. V lost 2 bases and J lost 3; bases outside the gene matches: 9. Per germline, CDR1 MNHEY and CDR2 SMNVEV (reference sequence). The CDR3 reads CASSLGTSGRRYYEQYF. DNA for the CDR3: TGTGCCAGCAGTTTAGGGACTAGCGGCCGTCGGTACTACGAGCAGTACTTC.

This clonotype was observed at least ten times. The V and J genes are TRBV12-3 or TRBV12-4 and TRBJ2-3, with D maybe TRBD2 (6 bases). This CDR3 is built from 15 residues. The V and J ends lost 5 bases and 6 bases respectively, with 18 bases between them. The CDR3 nucleotides are TGTGCCAGCAGTGGGTACCAGGGACTCGGGGATACGCAGTATTTT. Translated, it gives CASSGYQGLGDTQYF.

Only a few counts were recorded for this clonotype. This rearrangement joins TRBV19 to TRBJ1-1; D remains unclear. The CDR3 length is 14 residues. Trimming shortened V by 7 bases and J by 5 bases, and 17 bases separated the two germline ends. The germline gives CDR1 LNHDA, CDR2 SQIVND (reference sequence). CDR3 residues: CASTGTVISTEAFF. The CDR3 DNA reads TGTGCCAGTACGGGTACCGTCATTTCGACTGAAGCTTTCTTT.